This T cell receptor beta chain was captured in a study of blood T cell repertoires in COVID-19. Study-level information: Acute and convalescent COVID-19 samples came from the United States, Italy and Spain. PBMCs, B-cell-depleted T cells, or T cells were the source of the cDNA or gDNA that made up the material.

This CDR3 region has 16 residues. Germline V CDR1 and CDR2: SGHRS, YFSETQ. Trimming removed 4 bases from V and 8 bases from J; junction bases left unmatched: 11. This clone was observed a few times. Original data processing: Amplified reference gene primers provided the basis for estimating nucleated cell counts. Method: immunoSEQ multiplex PCR; TCRdb's copy keeps in-frame clones and lacks some. V and J calls and clone size are as listed in that table; D and trimming were resolved from the DNA. This table has about 85,000 clones, under 85% appearing once. The V call is TRBV5-1, the J call TRBJ2-3, with 12 bases matching TRBD2. The sequencing sample was made of peripheral blood. This clonotype was sampled from a man between 70 and 80 years old with acute or convalescent COVID-19. This chain's CDR3 is CASSVTSGGKYVTQYF. The CDR3 DNA reads as TGCGCCAGCAGCGTAACTAGCGGGGGGAAATATGTTACGCAGTATTTT. Looking up the rest from reference TRBV5-1 and TRBJ2-3 gives the full variable domain: KAGVTQTPRYLIKTRGQQVTLSCSPISGHRSVSWYQQTPGQGLQFLFEYFSETQRNKGNFPGRFSGRQFSNSRSEMNVSTLELGDSALYLCASSVTSGGKYVTQYFGPGTRLTVL.